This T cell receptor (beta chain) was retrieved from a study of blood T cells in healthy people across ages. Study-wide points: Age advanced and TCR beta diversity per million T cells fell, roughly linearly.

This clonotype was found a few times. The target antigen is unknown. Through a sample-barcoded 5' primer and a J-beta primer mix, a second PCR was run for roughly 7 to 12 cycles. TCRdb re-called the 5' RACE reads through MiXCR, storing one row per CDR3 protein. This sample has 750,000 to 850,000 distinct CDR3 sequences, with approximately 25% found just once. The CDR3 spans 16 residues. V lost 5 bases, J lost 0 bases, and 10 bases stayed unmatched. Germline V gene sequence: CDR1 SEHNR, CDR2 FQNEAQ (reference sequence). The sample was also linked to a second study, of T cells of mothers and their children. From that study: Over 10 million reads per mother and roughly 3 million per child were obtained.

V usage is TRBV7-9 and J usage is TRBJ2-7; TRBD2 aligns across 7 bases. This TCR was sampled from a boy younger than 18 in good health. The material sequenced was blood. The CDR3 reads CASSLRSGKSSYEQYF. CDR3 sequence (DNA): TGTGCCAGCAGCCTCCGAAGCGGGAAAAGCTCCTACGAGCAGTACTTC. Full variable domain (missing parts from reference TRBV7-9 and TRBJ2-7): DTGVSQNPRHKITKRGQNVTFRCDPISEHNRLYWYRQTLGQGPEFLTYFQNEAQLEKSRLLSDRFSAERPKGSFSTLEIQRTEQGDSAMYLCASSLRSGKSSYEQYFGPGTRLTVT.